This T cell receptor (beta chain) is from a study of T cell changes during pregnancy in multiple sclerosis. Profiling relied on immunoSEQ multiplex PCR, and the TCRdb table lists in-frame clones only, not all of them. Of about 53,000 clones in the sample, about nine tenths were seen once. The CDR3 runs 15 residues. Trimming took off 4 bases at V and 0 bases at J, with 11 bases between the two ends. In germline, CDR1 is SGDLS, CDR2 YYNGEE. This receptor was obtained from a female donor with multiple sclerosis, enrolled in a pregnancy study. The source was CD4+ T cells from peripheral blood mononuclear cells, collected in the third trimester of pregnancy. V usage is TRBV9 and J usage is TRBJ1-3; D gene ambiguous. CDR3 residues: CASSYNLISGNTIYF. The CDR3 region has the DNA TGTGCCAGCAGCTACAATCTTATCTCTGGAAACACCATATATTTT.